This note documents a single T cell receptor (beta chain) sequence. The data derive from a study of blood T cell repertoires in COVID-19. Study context: Sources were T cells, B-cell-depleted T cells, or PBMCs; the material itself was cDNA or gDNA.

This study enrolled people aged 18 to 89 from about two dozen US geographic areas. Participants reported their clinical history, and cohort assignment relied on those reports. In the authors' workflow: How many nucleated cells were present was estimated from reference gene primer amplification. The method was immunoSEQ multiplex PCR; TCRdb's version includes in-frame clones alone and lacks a portion of them. The D gene and trimming were derived from the DNA, and the V and J assignments and clone size from that table. Of over 250,000 clones listed, around nine tenths are singletons. This receptor was taken from a woman aged 55-70 years who had recovered from COVID-19. The specimen was PBMCs or T cells enriched from blood (not recorded which).

CDR3 in amino acids: CASRLEGVTYEQYF. CDR3 sequence (DNA): TGTGCCAGCAGATTGGAGGGAGTTACCTACGAGCAGTACTTC. The V and J genes are TRBV27 and TRBJ2-7; D perhaps matches TRBD2 (6 bases). This CDR3 spans 14 amino acids. CDR1 MNHEY and CDR2 SMNVEV come from the germline V gene (reference sequence). Between the trimmed V and J ends, which lost 6 bases and 2 bases, there was a span of 14 bases.